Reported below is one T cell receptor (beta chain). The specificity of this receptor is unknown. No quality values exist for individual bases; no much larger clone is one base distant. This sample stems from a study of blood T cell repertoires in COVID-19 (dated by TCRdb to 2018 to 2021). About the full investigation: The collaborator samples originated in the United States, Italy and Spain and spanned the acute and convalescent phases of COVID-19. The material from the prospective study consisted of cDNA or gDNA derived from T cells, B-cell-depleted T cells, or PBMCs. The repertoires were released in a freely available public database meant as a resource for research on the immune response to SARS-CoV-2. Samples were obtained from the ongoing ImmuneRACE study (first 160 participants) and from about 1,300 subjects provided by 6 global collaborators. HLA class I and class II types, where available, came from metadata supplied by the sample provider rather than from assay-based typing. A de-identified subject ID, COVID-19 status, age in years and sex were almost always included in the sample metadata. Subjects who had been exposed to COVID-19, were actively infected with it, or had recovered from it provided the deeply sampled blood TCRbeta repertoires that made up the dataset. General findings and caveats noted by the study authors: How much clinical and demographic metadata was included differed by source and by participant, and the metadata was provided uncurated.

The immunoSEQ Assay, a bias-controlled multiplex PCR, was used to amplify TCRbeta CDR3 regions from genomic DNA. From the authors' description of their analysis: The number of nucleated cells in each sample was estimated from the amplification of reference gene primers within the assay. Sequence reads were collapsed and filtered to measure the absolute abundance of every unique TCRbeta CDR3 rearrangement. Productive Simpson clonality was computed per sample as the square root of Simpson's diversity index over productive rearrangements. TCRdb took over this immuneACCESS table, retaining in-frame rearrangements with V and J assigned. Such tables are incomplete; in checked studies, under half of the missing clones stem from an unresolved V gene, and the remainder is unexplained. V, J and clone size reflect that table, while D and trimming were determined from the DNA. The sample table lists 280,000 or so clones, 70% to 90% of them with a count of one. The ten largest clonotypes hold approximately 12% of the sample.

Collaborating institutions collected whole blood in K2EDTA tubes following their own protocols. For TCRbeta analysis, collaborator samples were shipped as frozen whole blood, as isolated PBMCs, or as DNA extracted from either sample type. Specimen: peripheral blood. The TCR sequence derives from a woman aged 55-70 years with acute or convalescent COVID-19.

The DNA is TGTGCCAGCAGCACAACTAGCGGGGGGTACCAAGAGACCCAGTACTTC. Translation gives CASSTTSGGYQETQYF. In this chain, TRBV7-6 is recombined with TRBJ2-5; 12 central bases correspond to TRBD2. V has 5 bases trimmed and J has 0 bases trimmed; junction bases matching no gene number 4. CDR1 and CDR2 are read off the germline V gene as SGHVS and FNYEAQ. The CDR3 runs 16 residues from the cysteine to the phenylalanine. Of all the DNA, just the CDR3 is kept, 48 bases in frame from base 1.